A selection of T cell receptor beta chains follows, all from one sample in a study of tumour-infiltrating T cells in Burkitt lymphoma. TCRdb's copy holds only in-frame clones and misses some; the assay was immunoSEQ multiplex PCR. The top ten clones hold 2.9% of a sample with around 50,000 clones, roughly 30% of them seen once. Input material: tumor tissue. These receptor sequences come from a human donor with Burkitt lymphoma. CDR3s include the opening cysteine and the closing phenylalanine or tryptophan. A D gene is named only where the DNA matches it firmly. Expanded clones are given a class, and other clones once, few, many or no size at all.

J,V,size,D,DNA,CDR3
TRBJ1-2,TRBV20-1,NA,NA,TGCAGTGCCGGAGGACCTCCTGGCTACACCTTC,CSAGGPPGYTF
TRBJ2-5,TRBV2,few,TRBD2,TGTGCCAGCAGTGAGGTTGGGGCGGGGGGGCCTGAGACCCAGTACTTC,CASSEVGAGGPETQYF
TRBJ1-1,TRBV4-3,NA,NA,TGCGCCAGCAGCCAAGGCAGGAACACTGAAGCTTTCTTT,CASSQGRNTEAFF
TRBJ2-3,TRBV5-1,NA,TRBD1,TGCGCCAGCAGTAGACAGGGTCTCACAGATACGCAGTATTTT,CASSRQGLTDTQYF
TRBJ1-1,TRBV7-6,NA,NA,TGTGCCAGCAGCTTGCGGAGGGGGGCTGAAGCTTTCTTT,CASSLRRGAEAFF
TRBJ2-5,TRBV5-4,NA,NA,TGTGCCAGCAGCTTTGGGACGCGTCAGGAGACCCAGTACTTC,CASSFGTRQETQYF
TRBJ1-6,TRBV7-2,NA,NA,TGTGCCAGCAGCCCCGGTCGCTCCTATAATTCACCCCTCCACTTT,CASSPGRSYNSPLHF
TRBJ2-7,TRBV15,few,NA,TGTGCCACCAGCAGAGTTGGCGGAAGGCCCTACGAGCAGTACTTC,CATSRVGGRPYEQYF
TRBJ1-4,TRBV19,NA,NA,TGTGCCAGTAGTATCCCCGGAAGAGTTGAAAAACTGTTTTTT,CASSIPGRVEKLFF
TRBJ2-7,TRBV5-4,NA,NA,TGTGCCAGCAGCTTGCGCGCAGGAAGTCACGAGCAGTACTTC,CASSLRAGSHEQYF
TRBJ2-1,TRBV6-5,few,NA,TGTGCCAGCAGTCCCCGTAGAGGGGAGCAGTTCTTC,CASSPRRGEQFF
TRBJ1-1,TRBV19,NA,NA,TGTGCCAGTAGTATCCCCCTACAGGGAAGGAGGACTGAAGCTTTCTTT,CASSIPLQGRRTEAFF
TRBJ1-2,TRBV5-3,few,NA,TGTGCCAGAAGCACTCGGACCGGAAATAACTATGGCTACACCTTC,CARSTRTGNNYGYTF
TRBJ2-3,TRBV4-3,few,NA,TGCGCCAGCAGCCGGTCTAGCACAGATACGCAGTATTTT,CASSRSSTDTQYF
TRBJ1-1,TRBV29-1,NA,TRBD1,TGCAGCGTCAAGTCGACAGGGGCTGCTTTCTTT,CSVKSTGAAFF
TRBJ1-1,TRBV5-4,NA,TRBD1,TGTGCCAGCAGCCTGTCAGGACAGGGGGCGAACACTGAAGCTTTCTTT,CASSLSGQGANTEAFF
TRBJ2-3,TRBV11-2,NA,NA,TGTGCCAGCAGCCCCATGGGGGGAAGCACAGATACGCAGTATTTT,CASSPMGGSTDTQYF
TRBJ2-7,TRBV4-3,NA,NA,TGCGCCAGCAGCCTCAAGCGGACCTACGAGCAGTACTTC,CASSLKRTYEQYF
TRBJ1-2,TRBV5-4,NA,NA,TGTGCCAGCAGCCCCGGGACACAGAACTATGGCTACACCTTC,CASSPGTQNYGYTF
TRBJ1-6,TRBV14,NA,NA,TGTGCCAGCAGCCAAGATCGAATTACCCTCCACTTT,CASSQDRITLHF
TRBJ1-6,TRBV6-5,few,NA,TGTGCCAGCAGCCTAGGACCTTTTTCACCCCTCCACTTT,CASSLGPFSPLHF
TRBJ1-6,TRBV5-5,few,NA,TGTGCCAGCAGCTTGGGGACGGGGAATTCACCCCTCCACTTT,CASSLGTGNSPLHF
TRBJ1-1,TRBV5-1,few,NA,TGCGCCAGCAGCTTGGCCGAAGGGAGGTACACTGAAGCTTTCTTT,CASSLAEGRYTEAFF
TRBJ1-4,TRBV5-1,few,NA,TGCGCCAGCAGCTTGGGCTTCACAGCAACTAATGAAAAACTGTTTTTT,CASSLGFTATNEKLFF
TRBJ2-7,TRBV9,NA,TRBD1,TGTGCCAGCAGCCAAAAAGGTACAGGGGTCGGTACCTACGAGCAGTACTTC,CASSQKGTGVGTYEQYF
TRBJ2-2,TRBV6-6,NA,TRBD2,TGTGCCAGCCTCGATGGGGGGGGACCAAACACCGGGGAGCTGTTTTTT,CASLDGGGPNTGELFF
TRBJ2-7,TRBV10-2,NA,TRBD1,TGCGCCAGCATTGGGACAGCCTTCAGGGAGCAGTACTTC,CASIGTAFREQYF
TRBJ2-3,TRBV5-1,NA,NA,TGCGCCAGCAGCTTGAAGGGACCGGTCACAGATACGCAGTATTTT,CASSLKGPVTDTQYF
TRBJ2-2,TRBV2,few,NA,TGTGCCAGCAGGACGGACTTTGCGAACACCGGGGAGCTGTTTTTT,CASRTDFANTGELFF
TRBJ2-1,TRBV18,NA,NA,TGTGCCAGCGACCGGACGGGGGGCTGGCGGGGGGAGCAGTTCTTC,CASDRTGGWRGEQFF
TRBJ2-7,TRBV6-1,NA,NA,TGTGCCACCCATGACTGGGCCGAGCAGTACTTC,CATHDWAEQYF
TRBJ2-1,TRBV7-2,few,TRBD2,TGTGCCAGCAGGGTCGGGCTAGCGGGGGCGGGGTTCTTC,CASRVGLAGAGFF
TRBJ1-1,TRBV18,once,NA,TGTGCCAGCTCACCACTAGAGGGCGGGACTGAAGCTTTCTTT,CASSPLEGGTEAFF
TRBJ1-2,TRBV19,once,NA,TGTGCCAGTAGGGAGGGAGAAAGTGGCTACACCTTC,CASREGESGYTF
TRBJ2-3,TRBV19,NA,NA,TGTGCCAGTAGACCGGGGTATGGTGGCACAGATACGCAGTATTTT,CASRPGYGGTDTQYF